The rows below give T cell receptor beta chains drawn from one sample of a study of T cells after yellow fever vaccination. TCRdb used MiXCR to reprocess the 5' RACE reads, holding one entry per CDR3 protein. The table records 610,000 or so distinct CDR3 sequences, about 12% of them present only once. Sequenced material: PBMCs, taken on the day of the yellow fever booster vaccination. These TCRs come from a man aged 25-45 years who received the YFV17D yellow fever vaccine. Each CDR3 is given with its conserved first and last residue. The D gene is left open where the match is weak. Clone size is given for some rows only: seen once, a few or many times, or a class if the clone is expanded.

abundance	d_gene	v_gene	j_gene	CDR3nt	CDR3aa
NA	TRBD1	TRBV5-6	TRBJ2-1	TGTGCCAGCAGCGTACCGGCAGGGGGCTACAATGAGCAGTTCTTC	CASSVPAGGYNEQFF
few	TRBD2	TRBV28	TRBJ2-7	TGTGCCAGCAGTTTGATCAGTAGACAAAGCGGGAGCGCCTTCGAGCAGTACTTC	CASSLISRQSGSAFEQYF
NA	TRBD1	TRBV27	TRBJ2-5	TGTGCCAGCAGTTTAAGGGACAGGGTGGGCGAGACCCAGTACTTC	CASSLRDRVGETQYF
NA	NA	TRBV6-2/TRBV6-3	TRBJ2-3	TGTGCCAGCAGGGCCCGCACAGATACGCAGTATTTT	CASRARTDTQYF
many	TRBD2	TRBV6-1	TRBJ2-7	TGTGCCAGCAAGGTCAGGCGGGAGGGCCGATACGAGCAGTACTTC	CASKVRREGRYEQYF
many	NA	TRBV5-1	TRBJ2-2	TGCGCCAGCAGCTTGAGAAAAGGGGCAACCACCGGGGAGCTGTTTTTT	CASSLRKGATTGELFF
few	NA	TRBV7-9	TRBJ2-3	TGTGCCAGCACCGGTAGCGACACAGATACGCAGTATTTT	CASTGSDTDTQYF
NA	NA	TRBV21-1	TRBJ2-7	TGTGCCAGCAGCAAAGAAGGCAGGGATTACGAGCAGTACTTC	CASSKEGRDYEQYF
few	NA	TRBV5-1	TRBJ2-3	TGCGCCAGCAGCCGGGGAGGGGGGTCCCCTAGCACAGATACGCAGTATTTT	CASSRGGGSPSTDTQYF
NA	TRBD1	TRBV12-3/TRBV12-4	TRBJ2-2	TGTGCCAGCAGCCCAAGGGGGCAGTTCAACACCGGGGAGCTGTTTTTT	CASSPRGQFNTGELFF
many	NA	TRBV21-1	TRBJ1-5	TGTGCCAGCAGCAGCACAGGGGCCAGCAATCAGCCCCAGCATTTT	CASSSTGASNQPQHF
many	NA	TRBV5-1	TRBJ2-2	TGCGCCAGCAGACAGGACAGTTTAGACACCGGGGAGCTGTTTTTT	CASRQDSLDTGELFF
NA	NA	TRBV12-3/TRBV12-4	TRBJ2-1	TGTGCCAGCAGTTTATTGCGGACGGAGACCTACAATGAGCAGTTCTTC	CASSLLRTETYNEQFF
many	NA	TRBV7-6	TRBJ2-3	TGTGCCAGCAGGGTTACAGAGGACACAGATACGCAGTATTTT	CASRVTEDTDTQYF
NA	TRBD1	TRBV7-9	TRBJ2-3	TGTGCCAGCAGACAGGGACAGCTCACAGATACGCAGTATTTT	CASRQGQLTDTQYF
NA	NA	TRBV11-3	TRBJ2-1	TGTGCCAGCAGCTTTATGGGAGCTAATGAGCAGTTCTTC	CASSFMGANEQFF